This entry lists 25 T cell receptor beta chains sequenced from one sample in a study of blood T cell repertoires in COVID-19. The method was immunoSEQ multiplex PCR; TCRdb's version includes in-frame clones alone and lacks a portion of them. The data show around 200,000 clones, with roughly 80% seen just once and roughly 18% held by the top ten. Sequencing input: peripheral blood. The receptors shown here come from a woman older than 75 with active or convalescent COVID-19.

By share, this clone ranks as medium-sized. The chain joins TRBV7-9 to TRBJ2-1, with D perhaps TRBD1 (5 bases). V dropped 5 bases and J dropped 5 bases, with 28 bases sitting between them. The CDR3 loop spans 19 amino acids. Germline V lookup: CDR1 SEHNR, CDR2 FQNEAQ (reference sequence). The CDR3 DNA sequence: TGTGCCAGCAGCCGCAGTCAGGGTTCCCCCCTTAATAGGGACAATGAGCAGTTCTTC. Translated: CASSRSQGSPLNRDNEQFF.

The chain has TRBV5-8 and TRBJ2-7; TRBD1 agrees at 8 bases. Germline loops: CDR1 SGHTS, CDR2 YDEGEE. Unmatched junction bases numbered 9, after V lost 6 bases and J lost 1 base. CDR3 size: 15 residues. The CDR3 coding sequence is TGTGCCAGCACCCCTCCGGGACAGGAGTCCTACGAGCAGTACTTC. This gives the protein CASTPPGQESYEQYF. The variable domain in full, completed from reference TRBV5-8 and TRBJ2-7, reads EAGVTQSPTHLIKTRGQQATLRCSPISGHTSVYWYQQALGLGLQFLLWYDEGEERNRGNFPPRFSGRQFPNYSSELNVNALELEDSALYLCASTPPGQESYEQYFGPGTRLTVT.

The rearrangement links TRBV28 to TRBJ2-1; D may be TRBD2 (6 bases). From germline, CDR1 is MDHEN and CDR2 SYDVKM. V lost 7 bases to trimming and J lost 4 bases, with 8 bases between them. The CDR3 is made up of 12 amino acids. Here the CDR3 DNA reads TGTGCCAGCACCGCGGGGTACAATGAGCAGTTCTTC. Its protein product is CASTAGYNEQFF.

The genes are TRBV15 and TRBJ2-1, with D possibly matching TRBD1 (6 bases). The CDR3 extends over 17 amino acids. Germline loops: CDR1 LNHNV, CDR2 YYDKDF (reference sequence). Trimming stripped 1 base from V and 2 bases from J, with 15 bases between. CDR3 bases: TGTGCCACCAGCAGAGGGGCAGGGGTAGAGGCCTACAATGAGCAGTTCTTC. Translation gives CATSRGAGVEAYNEQFF.

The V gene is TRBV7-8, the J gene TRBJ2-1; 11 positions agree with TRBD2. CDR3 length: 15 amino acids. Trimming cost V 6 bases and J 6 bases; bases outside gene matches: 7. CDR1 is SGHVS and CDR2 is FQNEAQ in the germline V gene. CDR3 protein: CASRKIAGGVNEQFF. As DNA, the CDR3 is TGTGCCAGCAGGAAAATAGCGGGAGGGGTCAATGAGCAGTTCTTC. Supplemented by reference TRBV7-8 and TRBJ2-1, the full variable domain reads GAGVSQSPRYKVAKRGQDVALRCDPISGHVSLFWYQQALGQGPEFLTYFQNEAQLDKSGLPSDRFFAERPEGSVSTLKIQRTQQEDSAVYLCASRKIAGGVNEQFFGPGTRLTVL.

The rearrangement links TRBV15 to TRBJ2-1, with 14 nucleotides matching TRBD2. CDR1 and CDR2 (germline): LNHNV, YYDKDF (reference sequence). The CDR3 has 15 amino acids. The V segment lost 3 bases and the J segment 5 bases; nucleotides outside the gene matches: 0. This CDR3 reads CATSRTSGRDNEQFF. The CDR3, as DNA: TGTGCCACCAGCAGGACTAGCGGGAGGGACAATGAGCAGTTCTTC.

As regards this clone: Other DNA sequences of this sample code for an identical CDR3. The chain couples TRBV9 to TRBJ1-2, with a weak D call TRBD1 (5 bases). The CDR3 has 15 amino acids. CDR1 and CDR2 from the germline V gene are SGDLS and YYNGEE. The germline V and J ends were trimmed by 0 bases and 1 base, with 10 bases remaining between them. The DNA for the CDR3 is TGTGCCAGCAGCGTAGGGGGGGACCTTAACTATGGCTACACCTTC. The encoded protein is CASSVGGDLNYGYTF.

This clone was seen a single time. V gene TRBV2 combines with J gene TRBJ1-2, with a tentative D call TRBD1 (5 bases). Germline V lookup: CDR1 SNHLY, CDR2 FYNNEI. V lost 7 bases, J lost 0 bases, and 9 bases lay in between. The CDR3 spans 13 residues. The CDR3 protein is CASNRQTNYGYTF. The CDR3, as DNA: TGTGCCAGCAACAGGCAGACTAACTATGGCTACACCTTC.

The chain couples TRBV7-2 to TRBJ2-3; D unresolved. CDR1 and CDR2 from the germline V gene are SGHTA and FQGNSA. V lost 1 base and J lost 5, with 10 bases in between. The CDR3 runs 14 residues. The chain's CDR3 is CASSLDTGEDTQYF. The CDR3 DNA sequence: TGTGCCAGCAGCTTAGATACCGGAGAAGATACGCAGTATTTT.

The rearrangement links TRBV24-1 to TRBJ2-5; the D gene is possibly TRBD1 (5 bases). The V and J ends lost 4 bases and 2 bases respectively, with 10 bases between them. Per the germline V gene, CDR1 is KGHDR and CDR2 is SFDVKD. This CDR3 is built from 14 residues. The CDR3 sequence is CATSDRTIQETQYF. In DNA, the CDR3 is TGTGCCACCAGTGACCGGACAATTCAAGAGACCCAGTACTTC.

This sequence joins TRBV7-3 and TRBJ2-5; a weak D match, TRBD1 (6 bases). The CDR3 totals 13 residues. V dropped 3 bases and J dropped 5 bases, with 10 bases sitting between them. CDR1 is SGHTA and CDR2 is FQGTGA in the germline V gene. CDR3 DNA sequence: TGTGCCAGCAGCTTCGGACAGTCGGAGACCCAGTACTTC. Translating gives CASSFGQSETQYF. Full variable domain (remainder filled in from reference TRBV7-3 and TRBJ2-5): GAGVSQTPSNKVTEKGKYVELRCDPISGHTALYWYRQSLGQGPEFLIYFQGTGAADDSGLPNDRFFAVRPEGSVSTLKIQRTERGDSAVYLCASSFGQSETQYFGPGTRLLVL.

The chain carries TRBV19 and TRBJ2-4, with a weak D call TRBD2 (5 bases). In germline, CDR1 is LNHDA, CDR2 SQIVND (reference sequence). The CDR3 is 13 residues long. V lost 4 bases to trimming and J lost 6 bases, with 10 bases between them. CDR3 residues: CASSTGKRNIQYF. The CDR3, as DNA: TGTGCCAGTAGTACCGGGAAGAGAAACATTCAGTACTTC.

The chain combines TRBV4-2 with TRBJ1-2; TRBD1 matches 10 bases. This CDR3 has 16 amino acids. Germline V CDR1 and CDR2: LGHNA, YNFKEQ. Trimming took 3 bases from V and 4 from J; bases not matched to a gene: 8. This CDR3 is CASSQGQGNLVYGYTF. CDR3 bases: TGTGCCAGCAGCCAGGGACAGGGGAACTTAGTCTATGGCTACACCTTC.

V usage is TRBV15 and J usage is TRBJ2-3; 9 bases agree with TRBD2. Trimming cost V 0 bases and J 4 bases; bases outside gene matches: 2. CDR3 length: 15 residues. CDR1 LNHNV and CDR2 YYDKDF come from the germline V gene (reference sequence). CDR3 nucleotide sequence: TGTGCCACCAGCAGAGATATAGCGGGAGCAGATACGCAGTATTTT. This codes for CATSRDIAGADTQYF. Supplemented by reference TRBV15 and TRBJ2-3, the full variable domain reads DAMVIQNPRYQVTQFGKPVTLSCSQTLNHNVMYWYQQKSSQAPKLLFHYYDKDFNNEADTPDNFQSRRPNTSFCFLDIRSPGLGDTAMYLCATSRDIAGADTQYFGPGTRLTVL.

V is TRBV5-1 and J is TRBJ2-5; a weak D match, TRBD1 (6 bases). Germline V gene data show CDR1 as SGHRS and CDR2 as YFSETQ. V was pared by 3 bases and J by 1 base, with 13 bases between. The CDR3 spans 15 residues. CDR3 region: CASSSDSRFQETQYF. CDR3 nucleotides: TGCGCCAGCAGCTCGGACAGCCGATTCCAAGAGACCCAGTACTTC.

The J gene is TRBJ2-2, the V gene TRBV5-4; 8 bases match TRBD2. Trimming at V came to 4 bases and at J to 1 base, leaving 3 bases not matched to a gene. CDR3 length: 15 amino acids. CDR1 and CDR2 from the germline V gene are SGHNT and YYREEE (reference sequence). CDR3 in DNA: TGTGCCAGCAGCGCGGGGGGTTTGAACACCGGGGAGCTGTTTTTT. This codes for CASSAGGLNTGELFF.

The CDR3 DNA sequence: TGTGCCAGCAGCGGGAGGGCTGGTAGGAATGAGCAGTTCTTC. This encodes CASSGRAGRNEQFF. The J gene is TRBJ2-1, the V gene TRBV9, with D possibly matching TRBD2 (6 bases). Germline CDR1 SGDLS, CDR2 YYNGEE. This CDR3 spans 14 amino acids. V lost 3 bases, J lost 7 bases, and 14 bases lay in between.

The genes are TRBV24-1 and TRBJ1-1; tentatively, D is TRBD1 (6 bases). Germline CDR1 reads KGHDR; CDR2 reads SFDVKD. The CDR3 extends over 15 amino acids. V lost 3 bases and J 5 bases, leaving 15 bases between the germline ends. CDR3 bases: TGTGCCACCAGTGATGCCACAGAGAGGGGGACTGAAGCTTTCTTT. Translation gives CATSDATERGTEAFF.

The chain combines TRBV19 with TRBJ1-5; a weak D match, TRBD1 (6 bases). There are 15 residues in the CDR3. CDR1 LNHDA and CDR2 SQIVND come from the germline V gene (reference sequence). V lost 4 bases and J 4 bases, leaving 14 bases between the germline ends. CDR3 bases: TGTGCCAGTAGTAGCGGGAGGAGGGGGAATCAGCCCCAGCATTTT. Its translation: CASSSGRRGNQPQHF.

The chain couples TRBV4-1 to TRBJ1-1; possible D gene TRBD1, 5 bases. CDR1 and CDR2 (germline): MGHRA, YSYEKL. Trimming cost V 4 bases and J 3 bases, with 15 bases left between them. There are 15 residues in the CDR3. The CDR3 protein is CASSPRQFTDTEAFF. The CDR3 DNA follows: TGCGCCAGCAGCCCAAGACAGTTTACGGACACTGAAGCTTTCTTT.

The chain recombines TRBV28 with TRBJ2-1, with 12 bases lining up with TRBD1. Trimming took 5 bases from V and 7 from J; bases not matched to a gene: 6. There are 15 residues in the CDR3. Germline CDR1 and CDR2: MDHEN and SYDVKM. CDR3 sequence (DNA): TGTGCCAGCAGTGTCCCGGGACAGGGGGCGAATGAGCAGTTCTTC. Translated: CASSVPGQGANEQFF.

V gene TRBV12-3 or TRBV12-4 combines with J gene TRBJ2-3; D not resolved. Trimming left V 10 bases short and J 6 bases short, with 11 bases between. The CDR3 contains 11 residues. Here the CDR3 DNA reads TGTGCCACTGCGAATTTTGATACGCAGTATTTT. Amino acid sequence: CATANFDTQYF.

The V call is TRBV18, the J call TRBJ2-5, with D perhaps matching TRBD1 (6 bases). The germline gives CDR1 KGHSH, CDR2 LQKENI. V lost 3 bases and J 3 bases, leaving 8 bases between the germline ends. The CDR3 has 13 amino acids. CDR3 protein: CASSPGHKETQYF. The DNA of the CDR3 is TGTGCCAGCTCACCGGGACACAAAGAGACCCAGTACTTC.

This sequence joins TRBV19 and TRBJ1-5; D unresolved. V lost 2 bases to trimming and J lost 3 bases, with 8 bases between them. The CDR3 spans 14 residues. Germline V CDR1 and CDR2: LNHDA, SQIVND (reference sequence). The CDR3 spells CASSIIENNQPQHF. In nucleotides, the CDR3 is TGTGCCAGTAGTATAATAGAAAACAATCAGCCCCAGCATTTT.

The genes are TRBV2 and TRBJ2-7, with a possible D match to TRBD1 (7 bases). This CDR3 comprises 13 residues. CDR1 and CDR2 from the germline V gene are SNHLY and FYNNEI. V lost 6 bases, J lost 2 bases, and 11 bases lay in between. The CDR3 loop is CASRAGGPYEQYF. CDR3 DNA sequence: TGTGCCAGCAGAGCAGGGGGGCCCTACGAGCAGTACTTC.